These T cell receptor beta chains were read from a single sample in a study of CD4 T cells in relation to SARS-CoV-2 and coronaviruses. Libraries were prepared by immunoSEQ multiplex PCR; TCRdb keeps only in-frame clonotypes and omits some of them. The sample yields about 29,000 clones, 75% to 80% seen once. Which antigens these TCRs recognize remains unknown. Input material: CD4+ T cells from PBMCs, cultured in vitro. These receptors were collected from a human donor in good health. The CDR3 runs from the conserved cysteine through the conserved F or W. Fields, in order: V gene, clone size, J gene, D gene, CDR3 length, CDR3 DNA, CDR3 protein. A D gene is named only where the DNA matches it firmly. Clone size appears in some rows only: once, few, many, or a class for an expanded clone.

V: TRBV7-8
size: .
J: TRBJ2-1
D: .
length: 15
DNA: TGTGCCAGCAGCCCACTGGGTGGGGAAGACAATGAGCAGTTCTTC
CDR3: CASSPLGGEDNEQFF

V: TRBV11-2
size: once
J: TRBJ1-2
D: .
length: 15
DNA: TGTGCCAGCAGCTCTGTGAGGGGCTCCTCCAATGGCTACACCTTC
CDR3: CASSSVRGSSNGYTF

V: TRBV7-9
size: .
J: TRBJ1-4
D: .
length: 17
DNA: TGTGCCAGCAGCTTTGACCTCGGAACGTCAGGAAATGAAAAACTGTTTTTT
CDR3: CASSFDLGTSGNEKLFF

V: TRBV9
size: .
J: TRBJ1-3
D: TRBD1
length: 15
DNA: TGTGCCAGCAGCGATAACCAGGGGGCTAAAAACACCATATATTTT
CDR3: CASSDNQGAKNTIYF

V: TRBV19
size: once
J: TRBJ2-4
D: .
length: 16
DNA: TGTGCCGTAGGAGGAGGCGGTGCTATAGGCAAAAACATTCAGTACTTC
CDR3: CAVGGGGAIGKNIQYF

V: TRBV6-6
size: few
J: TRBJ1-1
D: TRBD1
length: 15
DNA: TGTGCCAGCAGCCCCGGGGACAGGGGCGACACTGAAGCTTTCTTT
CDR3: CASSPGDRGDTEAFF

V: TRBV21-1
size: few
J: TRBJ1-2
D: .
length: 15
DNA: TGTGCCAGCAGCAAAGCCGACAGGGGGGGCTATGGCTACACCTTC
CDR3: CASSKADRGGYGYTF

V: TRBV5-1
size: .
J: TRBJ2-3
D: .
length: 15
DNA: TGCGCCAGCAGCTTGGCTCCTTTACAGGGAAATACGCAGTATTTT
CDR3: CASSLAPLQGNTQYF

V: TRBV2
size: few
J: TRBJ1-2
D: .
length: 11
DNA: TGTGCCAGCGGGGTAGACTATGGCTACACCTTC
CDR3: CASGVDYGYTF

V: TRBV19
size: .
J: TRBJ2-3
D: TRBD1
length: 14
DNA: TGTGCCAGCGGGACAGGGGACCACACAGATACGCAGTATTTT
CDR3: CASGTGDHTDTQYF

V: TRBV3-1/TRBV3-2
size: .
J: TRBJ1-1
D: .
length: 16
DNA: TGTGCCAGCAGCGTTCGCTGGCAGGGGCCTCAGGGGGAAGCTTTCTTT
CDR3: CASSVRWQGPQGEAFF

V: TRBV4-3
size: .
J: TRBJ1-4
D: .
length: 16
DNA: TGCGCCAGCAGCCAAGATCGCAGGGGTGCTAATGAAAAACTGTTTTTT
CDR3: CASSQDRRGANEKLFF

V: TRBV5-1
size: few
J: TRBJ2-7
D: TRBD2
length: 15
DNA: TGCGCCAGCAGCTTGGGTGCCGGGGGGGTTAGCGAGCAGTACTTC
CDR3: CASSLGAGGVSEQYF

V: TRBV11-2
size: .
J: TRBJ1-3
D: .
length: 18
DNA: TGTGCCAGCAGCTTGCTAGCCGGCAGGTCCTCCTCTGGAAACACCATATATTTT
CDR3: CASSLLAGRSSSGNTIYF

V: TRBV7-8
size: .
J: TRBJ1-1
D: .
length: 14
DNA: TGTGCCAGCAGCTCCTCACAAGGGCATACTGAAGCTTTCTTT
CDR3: CASSSSQGHTEAFF

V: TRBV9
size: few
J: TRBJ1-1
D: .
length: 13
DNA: TGTGCCAGCCCAGACAGGCTCCAGACTGAAGCTTTCTTT
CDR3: CASPDRLQTEAFF

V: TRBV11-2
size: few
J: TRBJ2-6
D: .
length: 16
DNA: TGTGCCAGCAGCCCTTTTTTAAACTCTGGGGCCAACGTCCTGACTTTC
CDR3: CASSPFLNSGANVLTF

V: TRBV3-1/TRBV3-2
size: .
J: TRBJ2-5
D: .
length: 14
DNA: TGTGCCAGCAGCCAAGACGCAGCGAGGGAGACCCAGTACTTC
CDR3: CASSQDAARETQYF

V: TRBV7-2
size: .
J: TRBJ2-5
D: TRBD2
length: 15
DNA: TGTGCCAGCAGCTTAGTAGCGGGAGGGGGGGAGACCCAGTACTTC
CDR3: CASSLVAGGGETQYF

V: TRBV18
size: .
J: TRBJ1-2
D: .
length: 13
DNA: TGTGCCAGCTCGCGGGACACGGATTATGGCTACACCTTC
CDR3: CASSRDTDYGYTF

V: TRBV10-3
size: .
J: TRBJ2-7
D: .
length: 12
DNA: TGTGCCACAAAACAGGACTCCTACGAGCAGTACTTC
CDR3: CATKQDSYEQYF

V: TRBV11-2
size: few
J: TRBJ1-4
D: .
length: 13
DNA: TGTGCCAGCAGCTTAGGCCTGAACGGAAAACTGTTTTTT
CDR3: CASSLGLNGKLFF

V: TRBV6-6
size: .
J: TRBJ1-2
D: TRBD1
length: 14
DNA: TGTGCCAGCAGCCGACAGGGACCTAACTATGGCTACACCTTC
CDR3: CASSRQGPNYGYTF

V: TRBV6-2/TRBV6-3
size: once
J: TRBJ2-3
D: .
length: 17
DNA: TGTGCCAGCAGTTACGGCCGGGGGGCCTTTTTCTCAGATACGCAGTATTTT
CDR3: CASSYGRGAFFSDTQYF

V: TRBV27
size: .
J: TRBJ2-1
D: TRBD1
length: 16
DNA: TGTGCCAGCAGTTCCGGACAGGGGGGGATACACAATGAGCAGTTCTTC
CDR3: CASSSGQGGIHNEQFF

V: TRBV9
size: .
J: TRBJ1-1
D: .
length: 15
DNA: TGTGCCAGCAGCGTAGGGGGCAGCCCGAACACTGAAGCTTTCTTT
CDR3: CASSVGGSPNTEAFF

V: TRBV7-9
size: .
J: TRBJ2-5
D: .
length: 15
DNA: TGTGCCAGCAGCTTTTCCGGTTGGGGGCAAGAGACCCAGTACTTC
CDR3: CASSFSGWGQETQYF

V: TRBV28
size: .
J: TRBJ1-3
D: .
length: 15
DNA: TGTGCCAGCAGTACTCTGGGGGGCATAGGAAACACCATATATTTT
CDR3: CASSTLGGIGNTIYF

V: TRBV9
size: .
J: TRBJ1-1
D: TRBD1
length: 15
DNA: TGTGCCAGCAGCGTAGGGACAGGGGGAAGGACTGAAGCTTTCTTT
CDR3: CASSVGTGGRTEAFF